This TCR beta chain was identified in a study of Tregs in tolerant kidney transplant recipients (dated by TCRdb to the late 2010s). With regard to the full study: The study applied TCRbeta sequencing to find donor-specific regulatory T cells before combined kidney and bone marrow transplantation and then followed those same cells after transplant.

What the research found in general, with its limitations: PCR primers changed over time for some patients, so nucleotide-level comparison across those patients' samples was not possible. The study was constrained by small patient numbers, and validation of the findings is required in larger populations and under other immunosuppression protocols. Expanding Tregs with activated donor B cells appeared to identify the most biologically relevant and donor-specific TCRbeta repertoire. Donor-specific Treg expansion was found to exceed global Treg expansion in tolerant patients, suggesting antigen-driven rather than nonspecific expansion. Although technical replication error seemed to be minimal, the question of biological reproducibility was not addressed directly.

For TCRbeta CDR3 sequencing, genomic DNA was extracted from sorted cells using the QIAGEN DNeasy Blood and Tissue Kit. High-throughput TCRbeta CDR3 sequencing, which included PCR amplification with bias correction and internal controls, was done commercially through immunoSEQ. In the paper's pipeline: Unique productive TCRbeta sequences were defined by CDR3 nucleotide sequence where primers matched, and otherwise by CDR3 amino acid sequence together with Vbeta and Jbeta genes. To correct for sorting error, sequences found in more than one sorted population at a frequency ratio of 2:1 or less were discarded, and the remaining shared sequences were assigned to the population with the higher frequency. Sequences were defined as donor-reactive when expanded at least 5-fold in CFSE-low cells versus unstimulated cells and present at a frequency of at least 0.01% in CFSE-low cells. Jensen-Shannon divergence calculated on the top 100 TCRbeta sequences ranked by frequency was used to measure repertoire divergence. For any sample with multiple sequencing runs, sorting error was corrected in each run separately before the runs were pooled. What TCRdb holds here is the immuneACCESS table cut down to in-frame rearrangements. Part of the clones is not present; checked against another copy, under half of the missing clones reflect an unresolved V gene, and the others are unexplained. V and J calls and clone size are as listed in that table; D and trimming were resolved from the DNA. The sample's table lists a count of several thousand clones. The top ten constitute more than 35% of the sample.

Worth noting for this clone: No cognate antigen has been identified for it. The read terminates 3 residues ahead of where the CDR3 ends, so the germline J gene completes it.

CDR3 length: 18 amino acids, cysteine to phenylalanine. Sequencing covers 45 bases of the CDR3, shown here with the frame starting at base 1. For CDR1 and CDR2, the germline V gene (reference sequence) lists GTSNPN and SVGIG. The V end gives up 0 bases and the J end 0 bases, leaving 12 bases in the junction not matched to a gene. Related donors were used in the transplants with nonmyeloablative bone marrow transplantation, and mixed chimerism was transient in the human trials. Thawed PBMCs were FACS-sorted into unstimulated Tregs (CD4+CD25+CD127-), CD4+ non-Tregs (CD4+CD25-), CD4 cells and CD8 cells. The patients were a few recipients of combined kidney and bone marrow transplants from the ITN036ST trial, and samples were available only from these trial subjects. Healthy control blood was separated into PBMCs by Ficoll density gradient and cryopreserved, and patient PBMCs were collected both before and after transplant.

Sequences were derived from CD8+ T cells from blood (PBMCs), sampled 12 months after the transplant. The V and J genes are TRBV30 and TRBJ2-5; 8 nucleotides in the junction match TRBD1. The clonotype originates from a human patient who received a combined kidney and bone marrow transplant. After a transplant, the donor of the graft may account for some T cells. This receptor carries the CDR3 CAWSVVMSDREYQETQYF. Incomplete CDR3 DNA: TGTGCCTGGAGTGTTGTCATGTCGGACAGGGAGTACCAAGAGACC.